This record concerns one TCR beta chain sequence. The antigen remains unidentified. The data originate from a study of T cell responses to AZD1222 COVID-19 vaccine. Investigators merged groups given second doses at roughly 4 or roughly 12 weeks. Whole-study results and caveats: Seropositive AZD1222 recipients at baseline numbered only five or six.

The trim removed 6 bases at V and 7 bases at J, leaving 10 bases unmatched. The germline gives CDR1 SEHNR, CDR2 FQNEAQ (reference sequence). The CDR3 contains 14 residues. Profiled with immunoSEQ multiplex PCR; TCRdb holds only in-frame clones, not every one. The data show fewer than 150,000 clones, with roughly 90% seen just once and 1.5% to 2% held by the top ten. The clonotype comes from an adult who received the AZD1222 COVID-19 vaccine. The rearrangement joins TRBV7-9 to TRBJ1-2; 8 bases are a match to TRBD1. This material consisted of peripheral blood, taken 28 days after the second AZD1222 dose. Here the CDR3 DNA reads TGTGCCAGCAGACCGGACAGGGAACAAGCTGGCTACACCTTC. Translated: CASRPDREQAGYTF.